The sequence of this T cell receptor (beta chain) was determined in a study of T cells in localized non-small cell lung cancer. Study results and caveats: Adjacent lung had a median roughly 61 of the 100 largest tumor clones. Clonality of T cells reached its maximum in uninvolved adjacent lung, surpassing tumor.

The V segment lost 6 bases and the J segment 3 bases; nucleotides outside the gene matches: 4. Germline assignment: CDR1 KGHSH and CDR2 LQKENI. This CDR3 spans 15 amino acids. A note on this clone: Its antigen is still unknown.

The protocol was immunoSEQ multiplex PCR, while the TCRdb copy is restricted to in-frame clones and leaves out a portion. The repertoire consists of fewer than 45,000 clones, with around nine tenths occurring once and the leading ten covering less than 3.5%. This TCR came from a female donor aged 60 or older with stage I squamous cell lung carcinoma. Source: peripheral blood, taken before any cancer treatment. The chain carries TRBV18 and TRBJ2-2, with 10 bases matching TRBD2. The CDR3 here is CASSPGTSDTGELFF. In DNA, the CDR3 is TGTGCCAGCTCCCCCGGGACTAGCGACACCGGGGAGCTGTTTTTT. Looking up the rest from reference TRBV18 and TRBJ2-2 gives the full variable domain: NAGVMQNPRHLVRRRGQEARLRCSPMKGHSHVYWYRQLPEEGLKFMVYLQKENIIDESGMPKERFSAEFPKEGPSILRIQQVVRGDSAAYFCASSPGTSDTGELFFGEGSRLTVL.